The clone carrying this T cell receptor beta chain was observed a handful of times. Its specificity is not known. The data stem from a study of beta chain features in type 1 diabetes. Study-wide results and limits: For Type 1 diabetes patients, all four CD4+ subsets carried TCRB CDR3s that were moderately but significantly shorter.

The isolated RNA, all of it, was reverse transcribed, so expressed TCRB transcripts were what got sequenced. Generated by immunoSEQ multiplex PCR, the TCRdb table keeps only in-frame clones and is missing some. The table shows 150,000 to 190,000 clones, with less than 9.5% occurring only once. With 2 bases removed from V and 7 bases from J, the gap between germline ends came to 12 bases. Germline CDR1 and CDR2: SGHTA and FQGNSA. There are 14 residues in the CDR3. The TCR originated in a man younger than 35 in good health. The sample comprised central memory CD4+ T cells from blood. V usage is TRBV7-2 and J usage is TRBJ1-5; D might be TRBD1 (6 bases). CDR3 loop: CASSLLGADQPQHF. In nucleotides, the CDR3 is TGTGCCAGCAGCTTATTGGGGGCGGACCAGCCCCAGCATTTT.